The clone carrying this TCR beta chain has at least ten counts. TCRdb reprocessed the multiplex PCR reads via MiXCR and lists one record per CDR3 protein. The table lists about 230,000 distinct CDR3 sequences, about 34% of them singletons, with around 1.5% in the top ten. Axillary draining lymph nodes of breast cancer patients supplied the node samples. These data originate in a study of breast tumors, draining lymph nodes, adjacent tissues. Sequencing was performed on axillary lymph node tissue. This TCR came from a female donor with breast cancer. Some clones in this sample may be carry-over from other donors' samples.

The CDR3 reads CASSLSWIPGKEGYTF. The DNA of the CDR3 is TGTGCCAGCAGTTTATCGTGGATTCCAGGGAAGGAGGGCTACACCTTC. The chain employs TRBV27 and TRBJ1-2, with D maybe TRBD1 (5 bases). The CDR3 covers 16 residues. Trimming cost V 0 bases and J 8 bases, with 19 bases left between them. CDR1 and CDR2 (germline): MNHEY, SMNVEV (reference sequence).